A single sample is the source of the 30 T cell receptor beta chains below, sequenced in a study of T cell changes during pregnancy in multiple sclerosis. The data were produced by immunoSEQ multiplex PCR, yet TCRdb's version contains in-frame clones alone and is incomplete. This sample carries approximately 63,000 clones, 91% of them seen once, and the ten largest clones take roughly 1.4%. The starting material was peripheral blood, obtained after pregnancy. These receptors came from a female donor in good health, enrolled as a control in a pregnancy study.

The chain has TRBV9 and TRBJ2-7; 9 bases map to TRBD1. V lost 3 bases, J lost 3 bases, and 7 bases stayed unmatched. The CDR3 consists of 15 residues. Germline V gives CDR1 SGDLS, CDR2 YYNGEE. The CDR3 nucleotides are TGTGCCAGCAGCGAATCGACAGGGGGTTTCTACGAGCAGTACTTC. It is translated as CASSESTGGFYEQYF.

The chain couples TRBV6-6 to TRBJ1-1; no firm D call. The ends were cut back, 0 bases at V and 6 bases at J, with 8 bases in the middle. This CDR3 contains 13 residues. Germline CDR1 and CDR2: MNHNY and SVGAGI (reference sequence). CDR3 residues: CASSYSRVSEAFF. For the CDR3, the DNA is TGTGCCAGCAGTTACTCGCGGGTTTCTGAAGCTTTCTTT.

The chain uses TRBV9 and TRBJ2-5; 11 nucleotides align to TRBD2. Losses at the gene ends were 7 bases for V and 2 bases for J; bases not matched to a gene: 4. This CDR3 contains 14 residues. Germline CDR1 is SGDLS and CDR2 is YYNGEE. CDR3 sequence (DNA): TGTGCCAGCGGAAGACTAGCGGGGCAAGAGACCCAGTACTTC. This encodes CASGRLAGQETQYF. Full variable domain (remainder filled in from reference TRBV9 and TRBJ2-5): DSGVTQTPKHLITATGQRVTLRCSPRSGDLSVYWYQQSLDQGLQFLIQYYNGEERAKGNILERFSAQQFPDLHSELNLSSLELGDSALYFCASGRLAGQETQYFGPGTRLLVL.

The J gene is TRBJ1-5, the V gene TRBV29-1, with 8 bases fitting TRBD1. V shed 5 bases, J shed 0 bases, and the junction held 3 bases outside the gene matches. The CDR3 is 14 amino acids. The germline gives CDR1 SQVTM, CDR2 ANQGSEA. This chain's CDR3 is CSVITGGSNQPQHF. CDR3 in DNA: TGCAGCGTTATTACAGGGGGTAGCAATCAGCCCCAGCATTTT.

CDR3 residues: CASSLSPILVFGETQYF. CDR3 nucleotide sequence: TGTGCCAGCAGTTTATCCCCCATACTAGTTTTCGGAGAGACCCAGTACTTC. The chain links TRBV27 to TRBJ2-5; D might be TRBD2 (5 bases). Germline-derived CDR1 and CDR2 are MNHEY and SMNVEV (reference sequence). The CDR3 is made up of 17 amino acids. The V gene lost 0 bases and the J gene lost 4 bases, with 18 bases spanning the gap.

The chain links TRBV27 to TRBJ1-1, with D unclear. The V gene lost 0 bases and the J gene lost 0 bases, with 8 bases spanning the gap. This CDR3 is built from 15 residues. Germline assignment: CDR1 MNHEY and CDR2 SMNVEV (reference sequence). The CDR3 DNA reads TGTGCCAGCAGTTTATCGGGGAGCCTGAACACTGAAGCTTTCTTT. Amino acids: CASSLSGSLNTEAFF.

The chain uses TRBV2 and TRBJ2-3; D is perhaps TRBD2 (6 bases). The ends were cut back, 4 bases at V and 2 bases at J, with 10 bases in the middle. The CDR3 covers 14 residues. Germline CDR1 SNHLY, CDR2 FYNNEI. The CDR3 DNA is TGTGCCAGCAGTGTAGGAGGGAACACAGATACGCAGTATTTT. This translates into CASSVGGNTDTQYF. Full variable domain (rest looked up from reference TRBV2 and TRBJ2-3): EPEVTQTPSHQVTQMGQEVILRCVPISNHLYFYWYRQILGQKVEFLVSFYNNEISEKSEIFDDQFSVERPDGSNFTLKIRSTKLEDSAMYFCASSVGGNTDTQYFGPGTRLTVL.

This clone was seen just once. This rearrangement joins TRBV4-1 to TRBJ1-5, with TRBD1 matching over 11 bases. The CDR3 is made up of 15 amino acids. Germline V gene sequence: CDR1 MGHRA, CDR2 YSYEKL. V shed 4 bases, J shed 6 bases, and the junction held 5 bases outside the gene matches. The CDR3, as DNA: TGCGCCAGCAGCCGCGGACAGGGGGCGATTCAGCCCCAGCATTTT. Its protein product is CASSRGQGAIQPQHF.

The chain carries TRBV7-2 and TRBJ2-5, with 9 nucleotides matching TRBD1. CDR1 is SGHTA and CDR2 is FQGNSA in the germline V gene. The ends lost 3 bases at V and 5 bases at J; junction bases unmatched: 7. The CDR3 extends over 15 amino acids. The CDR3 loop reads CASSLAGTGRETQYF. The CDR3 DNA follows: TGTGCCAGCAGCTTGGCCGGGACAGGGCGGGAGACCCAGTACTTC.

V usage is TRBV6-4 and J usage is TRBJ2-1, with 12 bases lining up with TRBD2. This CDR3 comprises 16 residues. Trimming cost V 4 bases and J 7 bases; bases outside gene matches: 8. Germline CDR1 is MRHNA and CDR2 is SNTAGT. The CDR3: CASSAEASGGANEQFF. The DNA of the CDR3 is TGTGCCAGCAGTGCCGAAGCTAGCGGGGGGGCAAATGAGCAGTTCTTC.

This CDR3 is CASSVVEGYTEAFF. The CDR3 DNA follows: TGTGCCAGCAGCGTAGTTGAGGGATACACTGAAGCTTTCTTT. The chain employs TRBV9 and TRBJ1-1; D remains ambiguous. Trimming cost V 0 bases and J 3 bases, with 9 bases left between them. Germline assignment: CDR1 SGDLS and CDR2 YYNGEE. This CDR3 has 14 amino acids.

This chain connects TRBV6-6 to TRBJ1-5; 7 bases line up with TRBD1. Germline CDR1 is MNHNY and CDR2 is SVGAGI (reference sequence). This CDR3 comprises 16 residues. The V segment lost 0 bases and the J segment 11 bases; nucleotides outside the gene matches: 13. The CDR3 sequence is CASSYSSGGVNRTQHF. CDR3 nucleotides: TGTGCCAGCAGTTACTCTTCAGGGGGAGTTAATAGGACCCAGCATTTT.

The chain recombines TRBV12-5 with TRBJ1-5; 9 bases align to TRBD1. Germline V CDR1 and CDR2: LGHNT, FRNRAP. V lost 6 bases, J lost 4 bases, and 7 bases stayed unmatched. The CDR3 runs to 15 residues. The CDR3 bases are TGTGCTAGTGGCCTTGGGGACAGGGATAATCAGCCCCAGCATTTT. Translation gives CASGLGDRDNQPQHF.

This clone occurred a few times. The chain is built from TRBV4-2 and TRBJ2-6; tentatively, D is TRBD2 (6 bases). The CDR3 has 15 residues. V was pared by 3 bases and J by 0 bases, with 6 bases between. Germline V gives CDR1 LGHNA, CDR2 YNFKEQ. The CDR3 region is CASSQEGSGANVLTF. The CDR3 DNA reads TGTGCCAGCAGCCAGGAGGGCTCTGGGGCCAACGTCCTGACTTTC.

This chain links TRBV4-3 with TRBJ1-1; 7 bases fit TRBD1. CDR1 is LGHNA and CDR2 is YSLEER in the germline V gene. This CDR3 contains 14 residues. V lost 6 bases and J lost 3; bases outside the gene matches: 7. Here the CDR3 DNA reads TGCGCCAGCAGGCTAGGACAGGAACACACTGAAGCTTTCTTT. Translating it yields CASRLGQEHTEAFF.

This clone was detected once. The chain has TRBV4-1 and TRBJ2-7; 8 nucleotides match TRBD2. This CDR3 is 14 amino acids long. V trimming: 5 bases; J trimming: 4 bases; junction bases outside the gene matches: 7. Per germline, CDR1 MGHRA and CDR2 YSYEKL. The CDR3: CASSSRGGSYEQYF. The DNA for the CDR3 is TGCGCCAGCAGCTCCCGGGGGGGCAGTTACGAGCAGTACTTC.

The chain is built from TRBV11-3 and TRBJ2-5, with D uncertain. The CDR3 is made up of 15 amino acids. Per the germline V gene, CDR1 is SGHNT and CDR2 is YENEEA. V lost 1 base to trimming and J lost 4 bases, with 13 bases between them. CDR3 amino acids: CASSLAVVSGETQYF. The DNA of the CDR3 is TGTGCCAGCAGCTTAGCGGTTGTATCGGGAGAGACCCAGTACTTC.

The chain joins TRBV27 to TRBJ1-6; D is perhaps TRBD1 (6 bases). The CDR3 runs to 13 residues. Trimming took 8 bases from V and 2 from J, leaving 7 bases between them. Germline V gene data show CDR1 as MNHEY and CDR2 as SMNVEV (reference sequence). The CDR3 coding sequence is TGTGCCAGCTCAGGGGCCTATAATTCACCCCTCCACTTT. It translates to CASSGAYNSPLHF.

The CDR3 bases are TGTGCCAGCAGCGATAAGACAGGGGTTCAGCCCCAGCATTTT. Protein: CASSDKTGVQPQHF. This chain joins TRBV27 and TRBJ1-5, with 8 positions matching TRBD1. CDR1 is MNHEY, CDR2 SMNVEV, per germline (reference sequence). The CDR3 is 14 residues long. V gave up 6 bases and J gave up 6 bases; unmatched junction bases: 7.

The chain recombines TRBV15 with TRBJ1-6, with D hard to call. V gave up 0 bases and J gave up 7 bases, with 19 bases separating them. This CDR3 comprises 18 residues. CDR1 is LNHNV and CDR2 is YYDKDF in the germline V gene (reference sequence). The CDR3, as DNA: TGTGCCACCAGCAGAGATATATTAGGGAGATCTTCAAATTCACCCCTCCACTTT. It encodes CATSRDILGRSSNSPLHF. The full variable domain, its missing parts supplied by reference TRBV15 and TRBJ1-6, is DAMVIQNPRYQVTQFGKPVTLSCSQTLNHNVMYWYQQKSSQAPKLLFHYYDKDFNNEADTPDNFQSRRPNTSFCFLDIRSPGLGDTAMYLCATSRDILGRSSNSPLHFGNGTRLTVT.

The genes are TRBV11-2 and TRBJ1-1, with a weak D call TRBD1 (5 bases). This CDR3 is 16 amino acids long. Looked up from germline, CDR1 is SGHAT and CDR2 is FQNNGV. Trimming shortened V by 0 bases and J by 5 bases, and 16 bases separated the two germline ends. DNA for the CDR3: TGTGCCAGCAGCTTAGAGGCAGGGACGGGGAGGACTGAAGCTTTCTTT. Translation gives CASSLEAGTGRTEAFF.

CDR3: CAWGTGTYEQYF. The CDR3 DNA follows: TGTGCCTGGGGGACAGGGACCTACGAGCAGTACTTC. The gene calls are TRBV30 and TRBJ2-7; 9 nucleotides agree with TRBD1. The germline V gene encodes CDR1 GTSNPN and CDR2 SVGIG (reference sequence). V shed 5 bases, J shed 2 bases, and the junction held 1 base outside the gene matches. The CDR3 is made up of 12 amino acids. Based on the CDR3 plus reference TRBV30 and TRBJ2-7, the full variable domain is SQTIHQWPATLVQPVGSPLSLECTVEGTSNPNLYWYRQAAGRGLQLLFYSVGIGQISSEVPQNLSASRPQDRQFILSSKKLLLSDSGFYLCAWGTGTYEQYFGPGTRLTVT.

This rearrangement joins TRBV4-2 to TRBJ1-4, with D possibly being TRBD1 (5 bases). V shed 0 bases and J shed 1 base, with 9 bases lying between them. The CDR3 length is 16 residues. CDR1 is LGHNA, CDR2 YNFKEQ, per germline. In DNA, the CDR3 is TGTGCCAGCAGCCAAGAGGCGGGGGGAACTAATGAAAAACTGTTTTTT. Residues: CASSQEAGGTNEKLFF.

This chain connects TRBV30 to TRBJ1-6; 7 nucleotides align to TRBD1. This CDR3 spans 13 amino acids. The trim removed 8 bases at V and 7 bases at J, leaving 8 bases unmatched. In germline, CDR1 is GTSNPN, CDR2 SVGIG (reference sequence). The CDR3, as DNA: TGTGCCGGACGGGACAGCTTAAATTCACCCCTCCACTTT. It specifies CAGRDSLNSPLHF.

The gene calls are TRBV30 and TRBJ1-3, with unresolved D. CDR1 is GTSNPN and CDR2 is SVGIG in the germline V gene (reference sequence). This CDR3 region has 13 residues. Trimming shortened V by 2 bases and J by 1 base, and 6 bases separated the two germline ends. The CDR3 here is CAWSPLSGNTIYF. The CDR3 coding sequence is TGTGCCTGGAGTCCTTTGTCTGGAAACACCATATATTTT.

The V gene is TRBV6-6, the J gene TRBJ2-5, with D maybe TRBD2 (6 bases). The CDR3 loop spans 15 amino acids. Per germline, CDR1 MNHNY and CDR2 SVGAGI (reference sequence). V was clipped by 6 bases and J by 5 bases, with 19 bases between them. The CDR3 nucleotides are TGTGCCAGCAGCCTCAGACACACGGAGGGGGAGACCCAGTACTTC. Encoded protein: CASSLRHTEGETQYF.

This sequence joins TRBV10-3 and TRBJ2-1; TRBD2 agrees at 13 bases. The CDR3 extends over 15 amino acids. Germline trimming cut 8 bases from V and 8 bases from J; bases unmatched to any gene: 9. Germline V gives CDR1 ENHRY, CDR2 SYGVKD. The CDR3 bases are TGTGCCATCGGGCGACTAGCGGGGGGCCAGGATGAGCAGTTCTTC. Translation gives CAIGRLAGGQDEQFF.

Written as DNA, the CDR3 is TGTGCCAGCAGGCCCGGGACAACTAATGAAAAACTGTTTTTT. As protein: CASRPGTTNEKLFF. This sequence joins TRBV27 and TRBJ1-4; no reliable D call. Germline V gene data show CDR1 as MNHEY and CDR2 as SMNVEV (reference sequence). This CDR3 contains 14 residues. The V end lost 6 bases, the J end lost 0 bases, and 8 bases lay between the germline ends.

V usage is TRBV7-8 and J usage is TRBJ1-2, with 9 bases matching TRBD1. CDR1 is SGHVS and CDR2 is FQNEAQ in the germline V gene. This CDR3 region has 15 residues. Losses at the gene ends were 1 base for V and 2 bases for J; bases not matched to a gene: 2. CDR3 sequence (DNA): TGTGCCAGCAGCTTAGAAGGGACAGGGAACTATGGCTACACCTTC. This encodes CASSLEGTGNYGYTF.

The V and J genes are TRBV9 and TRBJ1-1, with a possible D match to TRBD1 (5 bases). Germline lookup yields CDR1 SGDLS and CDR2 YYNGEE. The ends were cut back, 4 bases at V and 1 base at J, with 11 bases in the middle. The CDR3 spans 14 residues. CDR3 region: CASSQGIENTEAFF. CDR3 DNA: TGTGCCAGCAGCCAGGGCATAGAGAACACTGAAGCTTTCTTT.